Listed below are T cell receptor beta chains from one sample, sequenced in a study of identical twins. Each CDR3 protein is one row after TCRdb ran MiXCR on the 5' RACE reads. Counted here are approximately 190,000 distinct CDR3 sequences, approximately 15% occurring once; the ten biggest clones make up 40%. In addition, the sample was reused for a study of T cells expressing NK-cell markers.

The sample comprised CD8+ T cells sorted from blood. The receptors shown here come from a woman between 18 and 29 years old in good health. Both conserved end residues are part of each CDR3. The D gene is left open where the match is weak. Part of the rows lack a size; the others show once, few, many or a class for expanded clones.

d_gene: NA; abundance: NA; j_gene: TRBJ2-4; v_gene: TRBV3-1; CDR3aa: CASSQERGRNIQYF; CDR3nt: TGTGCCAGCAGCCAAGAGAGGGGGAGGAACATTCAGTACTTC
d_gene: TRBD1; abundance: few; j_gene: TRBJ2-7; v_gene: TRBV5-5; CDR3aa: CASSLALAPGTGEYF; CDR3nt: TGTGCCAGCAGCTTGGCCCTGGCGCCCGGGACAGGGGAGTACTTC
d_gene: TRBD1; abundance: few; j_gene: TRBJ2-1; v_gene: TRBV2; CDR3aa: CATTGTGVYNEQFF; CDR3nt: TGTGCCACCACGGGGACAGGGGTTTACAATGAGCAGTTCTTC
d_gene: NA; abundance: few; j_gene: TRBJ2-5; v_gene: TRBV6-5; CDR3aa: CASSYFAGGPDGNQETQYF; CDR3nt: TGTGCCAGCAGTTACTTCGCCGGGGGGCCAGACGGCAATCAAGAGACCCAGTACTTC
d_gene: NA; abundance: NA; j_gene: TRBJ2-3; v_gene: TRBV6-2/TRBV6-3; CDR3aa: CASMFPADTQYF; CDR3nt: TGTGCCAGCATGTTTCCCGCTGATACGCAGTATTTT
d_gene: NA; abundance: NA; j_gene: TRBJ2-1; v_gene: TRBV5-5; CDR3aa: CASSFGRTDNEQFF; CDR3nt: TGTGCCAGCAGCTTTGGACGGACGGACAATGAGCAGTTCTTC
d_gene: NA; abundance: many; j_gene: TRBJ1-2; v_gene: TRBV12-3/TRBV12-4; CDR3aa: CASSLVGYLANYGYTF; CDR3nt: TGTGCCAGCAGTTTAGTTGGCTACTTAGCTAACTATGGCTACACCTTC
d_gene: NA; abundance: NA; j_gene: TRBJ1-2; v_gene: TRBV29-1; CDR3aa: CSVETWDLLYGYTF; CDR3nt: TGCAGCGTAGAAACTTGGGACCTCCTCTATGGCTACACCTTC
d_gene: TRBD2; abundance: NA; j_gene: TRBJ2-5; v_gene: TRBV5-6; CDR3aa: CASSSGLAGVETQYF; CDR3nt: TGTGCCAGCAGCTCGGGACTAGCGGGAGTGGAGACCCAGTACTTC
d_gene: TRBD1; abundance: NA; j_gene: TRBJ2-7; v_gene: TRBV12-3/TRBV12-4; CDR3aa: CASSPTGVNEQYF; CDR3nt: TGTGCCAGCAGCCCGACAGGGGTCAACGAGCAGTACTTC
d_gene: NA; abundance: few; j_gene: TRBJ1-1; v_gene: TRBV12-3/TRBV12-4; CDR3aa: CASRGQPIMNTEAFF; CDR3nt: TGTGCCAGCCGGGGTCAGCCCATCATGAACACTGAAGCTTTCTTT
d_gene: NA; abundance: NA; j_gene: TRBJ2-5; v_gene: TRBV19; CDR3aa: CASSIGPGKYEETQYF; CDR3nt: TGTGCCAGTAGTATAGGACCAGGGAAGTATGAAGAGACCCAGTACTTC
d_gene: NA; abundance: NA; j_gene: TRBJ1-2; v_gene: TRBV10-3; CDR3aa: CAISDSRIYGYTF; CDR3nt: TGTGCCATCAGTGATTCCAGGATCTATGGCTACACCTTC
d_gene: TRBD1; abundance: many; j_gene: TRBJ2-7; v_gene: TRBV4-3; CDR3aa: CASSPGTGGSYEQYF; CDR3nt: TGCGCCAGCAGCCCGGGGACAGGGGGGTCCTACGAGCAGTACTTC
d_gene: TRBD2; abundance: few; j_gene: TRBJ2-3; v_gene: TRBV6-5; CDR3aa: CASSYGGGAADTQYF; CDR3nt: TGTGCCAGCAGTTACGGCGGGGGGGCCGCAGATACGCAGTATTTT
d_gene: TRBD2; abundance: NA; j_gene: TRBJ2-1; v_gene: TRBV5-1; CDR3aa: CASSLGMGLAHNEQFF; CDR3nt: TGCGCCAGCAGCTTGGGGATGGGACTAGCGCACAATGAGCAGTTCTTC
d_gene: NA; abundance: NA; j_gene: TRBJ1-1; v_gene: TRBV28; CDR3aa: CASSRQEAFF; CDR3nt: TGTGCCAGCAGTCGACAGGAAGCTTTCTTT
d_gene: TRBD1; abundance: few; j_gene: TRBJ2-1; v_gene: TRBV2; CDR3aa: CASRAGTGQYNEQFF; CDR3nt: TGTGCCAGCAGAGCCGGGACAGGGCAATACAATGAGCAGTTCTTC
d_gene: NA; abundance: NA; j_gene: TRBJ2-6; v_gene: TRBV7-9; CDR3aa: CASSSPGAGANVLTF; CDR3nt: TGTGCCAGCAGCTCTCCCGGGGCTGGGGCCAACGTCCTGACTTTC
d_gene: NA; abundance: few; j_gene: TRBJ1-4; v_gene: TRBV19; CDR3aa: CASSPVAWANEKLFF; CDR3nt: TGTGCCAGTAGCCCCGTGGCTTGGGCTAATGAAAAACTGTTTTTT